This note documents a single T cell receptor beta chain sequence. Its antigen is currently unknown. The sample belongs to a study of T cells in localized non-small cell lung cancer. Study results and caveats: Analysis by sequencing included only one tumor region, so heterogeneity remains possible. Out of the top 100 tumor clones, a median about 58 were seen in adjacent lung.

The V end was cut by 0 bases, the J end by 3 bases, with 10 bases between. The CDR3 spans 15 residues. Germline V CDR1 and CDR2: MNHEY, SVGAGI. Libraries were prepared by immunoSEQ multiplex PCR; TCRdb keeps only in-frame clonotypes and omits some of them. The repertoire has 50,000 to 75,000 clones, about 87% of them found once; the top ten carry under 25%. The material sequenced was peripheral blood, taken before any cancer treatment. The sequence was obtained from a man between 40 and 69 years old with stage I squamous cell lung carcinoma. The V call is TRBV6-5, the J call TRBJ2-3; tentatively, D is TRBD2 (6 bases). Here the CDR3 DNA reads TGTGCCAGCAGTTACTCTAGGGCGGGGACAGATACGCAGTATTTT. Its translation is CASSYSRAGTDTQYF.